Listed here are 22 T cell receptor beta chains from one sample, sequenced in a study of blood T cell repertoires in COVID-19. Repertoires were generated with immunoSEQ multiplex PCR, while TCRdb's copy carries only in-frame clones and drops some. The sample has fewer than 150,000 clones; under 85% are singletons. The specimen was PBMCs or T cells enriched from blood (not recorded which). These receptors all come from a man between 25 and 39 years old who had recovered from COVID-19.

The chain couples TRBV9 to TRBJ2-7, with TRBD1 as a possible D gene (6 bases). The V end lost 4 bases, the J end lost 4 bases, and 15 bases lay between the germline ends. The CDR3 extends over 14 amino acids. From germline, CDR1 is SGDLS and CDR2 YYNGEE. CDR3 bases: TGTGCCAGCAGCCCTCTAACAGGGTCTTACGAGCAGTACTTC. As protein: CASSPLTGSYEQYF.

V usage is TRBV11-2 and J usage is TRBJ1-2; the D is unclear. Trimming removed 0 bases from V and 3 bases from J, with 8 bases in between. CDR1 and CDR2 from the germline V gene are SGHAT and FQNNGV. The CDR3 runs 14 residues. This chain's CDR3 is CASSLEGSYYGYTF. The CDR3 region has the DNA TGTGCCAGCAGCTTAGAGGGCAGCTACTATGGCTACACCTTC.

This chain links TRBV27 with TRBJ1-2; 9 bases are a match to TRBD1. Looked up from germline, CDR1 is MNHEY and CDR2 is SMNVEV (reference sequence). The CDR3 consists of 16 residues. V dropped 4 bases and J dropped 5; count of bases not matched to a gene: 11. The CDR3 is CASSYKPPGQGYGYTF. DNA for the CDR3: TGTGCCAGCAGTTACAAACCTCCGGGACAGGGTTATGGCTACACCTTC.

The chain carries TRBV9 and TRBJ1-1, with a tentative D call TRBD1 (5 bases). The germline CDR1 and CDR2 sequences are SGDLS and YYNGEE. Trimming left V 0 bases short and J 5 bases short, with 20 bases between. The CDR3 is made up of 17 amino acids. DNA of the CDR3: TGTGCCAGCAGCGTAGGCTCCCTGCAGGGCCGGTGGACTGAAGCTTTCTTT. It yields the protein CASSVGSLQGRWTEAFF.

The rearrangement links TRBV6-2 or TRBV6-3 to TRBJ2-2; possible D gene TRBD1, 5 bases. The CDR3 consists of 17 residues. V gave up 0 bases and J gave up 4 bases, with 15 bases separating them. CDR1 is MNHEY, CDR2 SVGEGT, per germline. This CDR3 reads CASSYSRVRAGTGELFF. The CDR3 region has the DNA TGTGCCAGCAGTTACTCCCGGGTCAGGGCAGGCACCGGGGAGCTGTTTTTT.

Regarding this clone: Other DNA variants within this sample encode the same CDR3. CDR3 region: CASSYSRDSYEQYF. The DNA for the CDR3 is TGTGCCAGCAGTTACTCGAGAGATTCCTACGAGCAGTACTTC. V usage is TRBV6-5 and J usage is TRBJ2-7, with unresolved D. This CDR3 has 14 amino acids. Per the germline V gene, CDR1 is MNHEY and CDR2 is SVGAGI. Trimming stripped 0 bases from V and 1 base from J, with 7 bases between.

The chain employs TRBV19 and TRBJ1-2, with 7 bases matching TRBD1. CDR3 length: 14 amino acids. After removal of 7 bases from V and 2 bases from J, the junction contained 7 bases not matched to a gene. Germline CDR1 LNHDA, CDR2 SQIVND (reference sequence). The CDR3 protein is CASTRQGNNYGYTF. The CDR3 DNA sequence: TGTGCCAGTACCCGACAGGGAAACAACTATGGCTACACCTTC.

The J gene is TRBJ2-3, the V gene TRBV9, with 7 nucleotides matching TRBD1. Germline lookup yields CDR1 SGDLS and CDR2 YYNGEE. With 0 bases clipped from V and 2 bases from J, the junction kept 6 bases outside the gene matches. The CDR3 spans 16 residues. The CDR3 nucleotides are TGTGCCAGCAGCGTAGGCGACAGGGATTTCACAGATACGCAGTATTTT. Translated, it gives CASSVGDRDFTDTQYF.

The chain combines TRBV4-1 with TRBJ2-3; TRBD2 matches 8 bases. The J segment lost 4 bases and the V segment lost 0 bases, leaving 9 bases of the junction unmatched. Germline assignment: CDR1 MGHRA and CDR2 YSYEKL. The CDR3 covers 17 residues. CDR3 residues: CASSQDPTSEFADTQYF. The CDR3 DNA reads TGCGCCAGCAGCCAAGACCCGACTAGCGAGTTTGCAGATACGCAGTATTTT.

The chain combines TRBV29-1 with TRBJ1-2; 7 bases line up with TRBD1. Trimming took 0 bases from V and 4 from J; bases not matched to a gene: 11. The CDR3 loop spans 16 amino acids. The germline gives CDR1 SQVTM, CDR2 ANQGSEA. CDR3 nucleotide sequence: TGCAGCGTTGAAGACTCGCCCCTAGGGGGCCGCTATGGCTACACCTTC. It yields the protein CSVEDSPLGGRYGYTF.

The V call is TRBV5-6, the J call TRBJ1-1; 12 nucleotides align to TRBD1. CDR3 length equals 15 residues. Germline CDR1 is SGHDT and CDR2 is YYEEEE. J gave up 4 bases and V 4 bases, and 5 bases lay outside the gene matches. The CDR3 loop reads CASSTGTGGPTEAFF. CDR3 in DNA: TGTGCCAGCAGCACTGGGACAGGGGGCCCCACTGAAGCTTTCTTT.

The rearrangement uses TRBV3-1 (or the pseudogene TRBV3-2) and TRBJ1-5, with D uncertain. Germline V gives CDR1 LGHDT, CDR2 YNNKEL (reference sequence). Trimming took 1 base from V and 4 from J, leaving 11 bases between them. The CDR3 sequence is 15 residues long. The CDR3 loop reads CASSQGSEVNQPQHF. DNA for the CDR3: TGTGCCAGCAGCCAAGGATCGGAGGTAAATCAGCCCCAGCATTTT.

This sequence joins TRBV6-5 and TRBJ2-5, with D tentatively TRBD2 (6 bases). V gave up 2 bases and J gave up 4 bases, with 14 bases separating them. The CDR3 has 15 residues. Germline V gene sequence: CDR1 MNHEY, CDR2 SVGAGI. CDR3 sequence (DNA): TGTGCCAGCAGTTACCGGGGGAGGCTCACAGAGACCCAGTACTTC. Translated, it gives CASSYRGRLTETQYF.

The rearrangement uses TRBV5-1 and TRBJ1-6; 8 bases are shared with TRBD1. The V and J ends lost 0 bases and 8 bases, in that order; junction bases with no gene match: 4. Per the germline V gene, CDR1 is SGHRS and CDR2 is YFSETQ. This CDR3 region has 15 residues. Here the CDR3 reads CASSLVGTGDSPLHF. In DNA form, the CDR3 reads TGCGCCAGCAGCTTGGTGGGGACAGGAGATTCACCCCTCCACTTT.

J is TRBJ1-2 and V is TRBV2; D not resolved. The CDR3 totals 12 residues. V was clipped by 11 bases and J by 2 bases, with 12 bases between them. Germline V gives CDR1 SNHLY, CDR2 FYNNEI. The CDR3 here is CAQSGSNYGYTF. The CDR3 bases are TGTGCCCAAAGCGGAAGCAACTATGGCTACACCTTC.

V and J are TRBV2 and TRBJ1-5; 8 bases agree with TRBD1. The ends lost 4 bases at V and 6 bases at J; junction bases unmatched: 5. This CDR3 spans 14 amino acids. Per the germline V gene, CDR1 is SNHLY and CDR2 is FYNNEI. The CDR3: CASSGTGRTQPQHF. The CDR3 DNA reads TGTGCCAGCAGTGGGACAGGGCGGACTCAGCCCCAGCATTTT.

This sequence joins TRBV5-4 and TRBJ2-1; 7 positions agree with TRBD2. Unmatched junction bases numbered 6, after V lost 2 bases and J lost 7 bases. The germline V gene has CDR1 SGHNT and CDR2 YYREEE (reference sequence). The CDR3 sequence is 14 residues long. This CDR3 reads CASSFPGGRNEQFF. In DNA, the CDR3 is TGTGCCAGCAGCTTCCCGGGAGGAAGGAATGAGCAGTTCTTC.

This chain joins TRBV19 and TRBJ1-6, with 8 positions matching TRBD1. The J segment lost 7 bases and the V segment lost 6 bases, leaving 11 bases of the junction unmatched. Germline-derived CDR1 and CDR2 are LNHDA and SQIVND (reference sequence). This CDR3 has 16 residues. The CDR3 sequence: CASRSMGTGLNSPLHF. As DNA, the CDR3 is TGTGCCAGTAGATCTATGGGGACAGGCCTAAATTCACCCCTCCACTTT.

This rearrangement joins TRBV25-1 to TRBJ1-5, with TRBD1 matching over 8 bases. The CDR3 length is 15 residues. The J segment lost 5 bases and the V segment lost 2 bases, leaving 5 bases of the junction unmatched. The V gene's germline CDR1 is MGHDK and CDR2 SYGVNS. The chain's CDR3 is CASSETGGMDQPQHF. The CDR3 DNA reads TGTGCCAGCAGTGAAACAGGGGGAATGGATCAGCCCCAGCATTTT.

The V gene is TRBV5-1, the J gene TRBJ2-1; 10 positions match TRBD2. The CDR3 consists of 16 residues. Germline-derived CDR1 and CDR2 are SGHRS and YFSETQ. Germline trimming cut 0 bases from V and 9 bases from J; bases unmatched to any gene: 9. The CDR3 here is CASSLEASGRATEQFF. CDR3 sequence (DNA): TGCGCCAGCAGCTTGGAAGCCAGCGGGAGGGCCACTGAGCAGTTCTTC.

The chain carries TRBV7-2 and TRBJ2-1, with 10 bases lining up with TRBD2. Germline V lookup: CDR1 SGHTA, CDR2 FQGNSA. The V and J ends lost 4 bases and 7 bases, in that order; junction bases with no gene match: 13. The CDR3 extends over 17 amino acids. The CDR3 DNA follows: TGTGCCAGCAGCTACGGTGGTAGCGGGAGGCCGATTAATGAGCAGTTCTTC. It specifies CASSYGGSGRPINEQFF.

This clone has ten or more counts. The junction differs from germline at one of its ends, possibly a read error. The rearrangement links TRBV6-4 to TRBJ1-4; the D gene is possibly TRBD1 (5 bases). Germline lookup yields CDR1 MRHNA and CDR2 SNTAGT. The length of the CDR3 is 17 residues. The CDR3 reads CASSDWGRGSTNEKLFF. The CDR3 DNA reads TGTGCCAGCAGCGACTGGGGTCGGGGGTCAACTAATGAAAAACTGTTTTTT.